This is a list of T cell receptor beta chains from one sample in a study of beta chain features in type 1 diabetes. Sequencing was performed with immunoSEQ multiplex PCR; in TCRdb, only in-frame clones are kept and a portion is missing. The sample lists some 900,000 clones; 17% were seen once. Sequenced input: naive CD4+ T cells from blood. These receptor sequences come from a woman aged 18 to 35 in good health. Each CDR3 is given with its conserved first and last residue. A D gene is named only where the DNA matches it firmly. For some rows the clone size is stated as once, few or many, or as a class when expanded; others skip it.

cdr3_nt: TGTGCCAGCAGCGTAAATCCAGGGACTCTACCTGAAAAACTGTTTTTT
cdr3_aa: CASSVNPGTLPEKLFF
v_call: TRBV9
clone_size: .
j_call: TRBJ1-4
d_call: .

cdr3_nt: TGTGCCAACAGGGGTCTGGTTAATCAGCCCCAGCATTTT
cdr3_aa: CANRGLVNQPQHF
v_call: TRBV27
clone_size: .
j_call: TRBJ1-5
d_call: TRBD1

cdr3_nt: TGTGCCAGCAGCTTCAGAGGGGGCCAGGGGGAGCAGTTCTTC
cdr3_aa: CASSFRGGQGEQFF
v_call: TRBV7-3
clone_size: few
j_call: TRBJ2-1
d_call: TRBD1

cdr3_nt: TGTGCCAGCAGCCTAGGGACAGGGCCTGTAGCTTTCTTT
cdr3_aa: CASSLGTGPVAFF
v_call: TRBV9
clone_size: .
j_call: TRBJ1-1
d_call: TRBD1

cdr3_nt: TGTGCCAGCAGTACCGCCGGGATGGGAAACTATGGCTACACCTTC
cdr3_aa: CASSTAGMGNYGYTF
v_call: TRBV28
clone_size: few
j_call: TRBJ1-2
d_call: .

cdr3_nt: TGTGCCAGCAGCCGACGGGGGAGCGAGCAGTACTTC
cdr3_aa: CASSRRGSEQYF
v_call: TRBV28
clone_size: .
j_call: TRBJ2-7
d_call: .

cdr3_nt: TGTGCCAGCAGTACGCCGGGACTAGCTTCTGAGACCCAGTACTTC
cdr3_aa: CASSTPGLASETQYF
v_call: TRBV28
clone_size: .
j_call: TRBJ2-5
d_call: TRBD2

cdr3_nt: TGTGCCAGCAGCTCCGACGACAGAAGCTCCTACGAGCAGTACTTC
cdr3_aa: CASSSDDRSSYEQYF
v_call: TRBV5-4
clone_size: few
j_call: TRBJ2-7
d_call: .

cdr3_nt: TGTGCCAGTAGTATTGTCGGACAGGGGTTGTATGAGCAGTTCTTC
cdr3_aa: CASSIVGQGLYEQFF
v_call: TRBV19
clone_size: .
j_call: TRBJ2-1
d_call: TRBD1

cdr3_nt: TGCAGCGTTGGGGCAGGGGTCATGAACACTGAAGCTTTCTTT
cdr3_aa: CSVGAGVMNTEAFF
v_call: TRBV29-1
clone_size: .
j_call: TRBJ1-1
d_call: .

cdr3_nt: TGTGCCAGCAGCTTAGGGCTAGCGGGACGCCTTGGACGGGAAGATACGCAGTATTTT
cdr3_aa: CASSLGLAGRLGREDTQYF
v_call: TRBV7-9
clone_size: .
j_call: TRBJ2-3
d_call: TRBD2

cdr3_nt: TGTGCCAGCAGAACAGGGGGCAACTACGAGCAGTACTTC
cdr3_aa: CASRTGGNYEQYF
v_call: TRBV28
clone_size: few
j_call: TRBJ2-7
d_call: TRBD1

cdr3_nt: TGCAGTGCTAGACGCACAGATACGCAGTATTTT
cdr3_aa: CSARRTDTQYF
v_call: TRBV20-1
clone_size: few
j_call: TRBJ2-3
d_call: .

cdr3_nt: TGTGCCAGCCAAACCTATGGGGGAGGGCCTGGTGGCTACACCTTC
cdr3_aa: CASQTYGGGPGGYTF
v_call: TRBV5-4
clone_size: .
j_call: TRBJ1-2
d_call: .

cdr3_nt: TGTGCCAGCAGTTTCACAGCCTCCTTAACCTACAATGAGCAGTTCTTC
cdr3_aa: CASSFTASLTYNEQFF
v_call: TRBV6-5
clone_size: .
j_call: TRBJ2-1
d_call: .

cdr3_nt: TGTGCCAGTAGTAGCGTGGATACGCAGTATTTT
cdr3_aa: CASSSVDTQYF
v_call: TRBV19
clone_size: .
j_call: TRBJ2-3
d_call: .

cdr3_nt: TGTGCCAGCAGCCAAGATCAGGCGGGAGCGGAGACCCAGTACTTC
cdr3_aa: CASSQDQAGAETQYF
v_call: TRBV4-2
clone_size: few
j_call: TRBJ2-5
d_call: TRBD2